Below are 14 T cell receptor beta chains sequenced from a single sample in a study of T cell responses to AZD1222 COVID-19 vaccine (TCRdb year 2021). In light of the paper, this sample's time point label describes: about 28 days (+/-7) after the second vaccine dose. Libraries came from the immunoSEQ multiplex PCR assay. TCRdb carries this immuneACCESS record with in-frame sequences only. Its versions omit some clonotypes, under half of them owing to an unresolved V gene in the studies checked, with the rest unexplained. Across this sample there are 180,000 or so clones, with 91% seen only once. The leading ten clones occupy 1.5% to 2% of the sample. Sequencing was performed on peripheral blood, taken 28 days after the second AZD1222 dose. Receptors were obtained from an adult who received the AZD1222 COVID-19 vaccine.

V is TRBV11-2 and J is TRBJ2-3, with D possibly being TRBD1 (6 bases). This CDR3 has 17 residues. V was cut by 1 base and J by 1 base, with 15 bases left in between. CDR1 and CDR2 (germline): SGHAT, FQNNGV. The CDR3: CASSLATGTLRTDTQYF. CDR3 DNA: TGTGCCAGCAGCTTAGCAACCGGGACACTTCGCACAGATACGCAGTATTTT.

The J gene is TRBJ1-1, the V gene TRBV10-2, with 9 bases that match TRBD1. This CDR3 region has 13 residues. Losses at the gene ends were 6 bases for V and 4 bases for J; bases not matched to a gene: 3. In germline, CDR1 is WSHSY, CDR2 SAAADI. CDR3: CASRPTGGTEAFF. The CDR3 nucleotides read TGCGCCAGCAGGCCGACAGGGGGCACTGAAGCTTTCTTT.

The chain links TRBV6-5 to TRBJ1-1, with D possibly matching TRBD1 (5 bases). The CDR3 is made up of 14 amino acids. The V gene lost 5 bases and the J gene lost 0 bases, with 10 bases spanning the gap. CDR1 is MNHEY and CDR2 is SVGAGI in the germline V gene. CDR3 bases: TGTGCCAGCAGTCTGGGACGGTTGAACACTGAAGCTTTCTTT. It is translated as CASSLGRLNTEAFF.

This chain connects TRBV7-8 to TRBJ1-4; no definite D call. Looked up from germline, CDR1 is SGHVS and CDR2 is FQNEAQ. The CDR3 extends over 11 amino acids. V dropped 2 bases and J dropped 5 bases, with 0 bases sitting between them. The CDR3 DNA is TGTGCCAGCAGCTTAAATGAAAAACTGTTTTTT. It translates to CASSLNEKLFF.

The CDR3 spells CASSLSARRGNTEAFF. CDR3 DNA: TGTGCCAGCAGCTTGTCCGCCCGGCGTGGAAACACTGAAGCTTTCTTT. The J gene is TRBJ1-1, the V gene TRBV5-4; unclear D gene. Trimming left V 1 base short and J 2 bases short, with 15 bases between. CDR3 length equals 16 residues. Germline V gene data show CDR1 as SGHNT and CDR2 as YYREEE (reference sequence).

The rearrangement joins TRBV4-1 to TRBJ2-2; 7 bases are a match to TRBD1. Germline-derived CDR1 and CDR2 are MGHRA and YSYEKL. The J segment lost 2 bases and the V segment lost 2 bases, leaving 8 bases of the junction unmatched. The CDR3 extends over 17 amino acids. CDR3: CASSQKGAGVNTGELFF. CDR3 in DNA: TGCGCCAGCAGCCAAAAGGGGGCAGGGGTCAACACCGGGGAGCTGTTTTTT.

In this sample, this clone turned up a few times. The genes are TRBV5-5 and TRBJ1-1; 7 nucleotides agree with TRBD1. The germline V gene has CDR1 SGHKS and CDR2 YYEKEE (reference sequence). V trimming: 4 bases; J trimming: 3 bases; junction bases outside the gene matches: 9. The CDR3 has 15 amino acids. The CDR3 is CASSKETGRDTEAFF. The DNA of the CDR3 is TGTGCCAGCAGCAAAGAGACAGGGCGGGACACTGAAGCTTTCTTT.

The chain recombines TRBV28 with TRBJ2-7; TRBD2 agrees at 9 bases. V was pared by 3 bases and J by 5 bases, with 5 bases of the junction left unmatched. The V gene's germline CDR1 is MDHEN and CDR2 SYDVKM. The CDR3 consists of 14 residues. Here the CDR3 reads CASSLAGGFNEQYF. In DNA form, the CDR3 reads TGTGCCAGCAGTTTGGCGGGAGGGTTCAACGAGCAGTACTTC.

The CDR3 is CASSLVEGWGGYTF. DNA of the CDR3: TGTGCCAGCAGCTTGGTGGAGGGATGGGGTGGCTACACCTTC. V usage is TRBV5-6 and J usage is TRBJ1-2; D ambiguous. V was pared by 0 bases and J by 7 bases, with 13 bases between. The CDR3 has 14 amino acids. CDR1 is SGHDT and CDR2 is YYEEEE in the germline V gene.

The chain carries TRBV6-5 and TRBJ2-1; 15 bases match TRBD2. Losses at the gene ends were 4 bases for V and 8 bases for J; bases not matched to a gene: 6. Germline assignment: CDR1 MNHEY and CDR2 SVGAGI. The CDR3 is 16 amino acids. The CDR3 sequence is CASSFRTSGGADEQFF. The CDR3 DNA follows: TGTGCCAGCAGTTTTCGGACTAGCGGGGGGGCCGATGAGCAGTTCTTC.

This chain joins TRBV4-1 and TRBJ2-5; D perhaps matches TRBD2 (6 bases). Germline V lookup: CDR1 MGHRA, CDR2 YSYEKL. The CDR3 runs to 15 residues. V dropped 3 bases and J dropped 7 bases, with 18 bases sitting between them. CDR3 region: CASSQVGGPSGTQYF. The CDR3 nucleotides read TGCGCCAGCAGCCAGGTCGGGGGACCAAGCGGGACCCAGTACTTC.

The J gene is TRBJ1-2, the V gene TRBV9; D is possibly TRBD1 (6 bases). Germline loops: CDR1 SGDLS, CDR2 YYNGEE. This CDR3 contains 13 residues. Between the trimmed V and J ends, which lost 4 bases and 4 bases, there was a span of 11 bases. The CDR3 loop reads CASSPGVGYGYTF. In DNA form, the CDR3 reads TGTGCCAGCAGCCCAGGGGTGGGCTATGGCTACACCTTC.

This chain links TRBV9 with TRBJ1-3; D might be TRBD1 (5 bases). Germline V gives CDR1 SGDLS, CDR2 YYNGEE. The CDR3 has 16 residues. The V gene lost 6 bases and the J gene lost 1 base, with 17 bases spanning the gap. This CDR3 is CASTPGEGRSGNTIYF. For the CDR3, the DNA is TGTGCCAGCACCCCCGGCGAGGGGCGATCTGGAAACACCATATATTTT.

J is TRBJ2-5 and V is TRBV4-1; D not certain. The CDR3 totals 14 residues. V dropped 4 bases and J dropped 5 bases, with 14 bases sitting between them. CDR1 is MGHRA and CDR2 is YSYEKL in the germline V gene. CDR3 protein: CASSPSASLETQYF. The CDR3 bases are TGCGCCAGCAGCCCGAGCGCTAGTCTTGAGACCCAGTACTTC.